This note documents a single T cell receptor (beta chain) sequence. Germline-derived CDR1 and CDR2 are MNHEY and SVGEGT. CDR3 length: 15 residues. Trimming left V 2 bases short and J 4 bases short, with 14 bases between. This sample is drawn from a study of blood T cells in healthy people across ages. A sample-barcoded 5' primer and a J-beta primer mix were used in a second PCR of roughly 7 to 12 cycles. TCRdb called the 5' RACE reads again in MiXCR, with one record for every CDR3 protein. This table has hundreds of thousands of distinct CDR3 sequences, roughly two fifths appearing once. The receptor was derived from a man at least 80 years old in good health. The rearrangement joins TRBV6-2 or TRBV6-3 to TRBJ1-2, with unresolved D. Sample: blood. The CDR3 DNA is TGTGCCAGCAGTTACGTGGGAGCCCTACTCTATGGCTACACCTTC. It specifies CASSYVGALLYGYTF.